Below are 26 T cell receptor beta chains sequenced from a single sample in a study of molecular identifiers for immune sequencing clone quantification (dated by TCRdb to 2016 to 2019). Library preparation was by PCR. The sequencer listed for this sample is NextSeq 500. The public reads were run again by TCRdb, first through fastp at Q25 and then through MiXCR, and only productive beta chains were kept. Records with the same CDR3 protein are collapsed into one entry carrying the most frequent genes and DNA. Here the sample has hundreds of thousands of distinct CDR3 sequences; roughly 23% occur a single time. The biggest ten clones account for roughly 0.83% of the sample. Sequencing was carried out using naive CD8+ T cells from blood, with Jurkat cell RNA spiked in. The cell subset or site label, read with the paper, signifies: FACS-sorted CD8+CD4-CCR7+CD45RA+ naive T cells. Receptors were obtained from a human donor in good health. Some libraries in this study had Jurkat cell RNA spiked in.

The table lists this clonotype with a few counts. This chain connects TRBV2 to TRBJ2-7, with 9 bases identical to TRBD1. The CDR3 is made up of 15 amino acids. J gave up 2 bases and V 6 bases, and 8 bases lay outside the gene matches. Per the germline V gene, CDR1 is SNHLY and CDR2 is FYNNEI. CDR3 sequence: CASRAGTGPTYEQYF. Here the CDR3 DNA reads TGTGCCAGCAGGGCCGGGACAGGGCCAACCTACGAGCAGTACTTC.

As concerns this clonotype: A much larger clone is a single base away; this may be a read error. V usage is TRBV5-1 and J usage is TRBJ1-1; unclear D gene. Deletions cut 1 base from V and 4 bases from J, with 14 bases between. Germline V gene sequence: CDR1 SGHRS, CDR2 YFSETQ. The CDR3 contains 15 residues. The CDR3 loop reads CASSLLGDSITEAFF. In DNA, the CDR3 is TGCGCCAGCAGCTTGCTTGGTGATAGTATCACTGAAGCTTTCTTT. Using reference TRBV5-1 and TRBJ1-1 for the parts outside the CDR3, the full variable domain is KAGVTQTPRYLIKTRGQQVTLSCSPISGHRSVSWYQQTPGQGLQFLFEYFSETQRNKGNFPGRFSGRQFSNSRSEMNVSTLELGDSALYLCASSLLGDSITEAFFGQGTRLTVV.

There are many counts of this clonotype. The rearrangement links TRBV9 to TRBJ1-6; D is unclear. Germline V gene sequence: CDR1 SGDLS, CDR2 YYNGEE. The CDR3 length is 13 residues. Between the trimmed V and J ends, which lost 0 bases and 10 bases, there was a span of 8 bases. The CDR3 bases are TGTGCCAGCAGCGTAGGCGTTCTGTCACCCCTCCACTTT. Encoded protein: CASSVGVLSPLHF. Filled out from reference TRBV9 and TRBJ1-6, the complete variable domain reads DSGVTQTPKHLITATGQRVTLRCSPRSGDLSVYWYQQSLDQGLQFLIQYYNGEERAKGNILERFSAQQFPDLHSELNLSSLELGDSALYFCASSVGVLSPLHFGNGTRLTVT.

This clonotype has a count of ten or more. CDR3 bases: TGCAGTGCGCCGTTGTCGCGGGGGACTCCCTACGAGCAGTACTTC. It translates to CSAPLSRGTPYEQYF. V usage is TRBV20-1 and J usage is TRBJ2-7; 7 bases agree with TRBD2. The CDR3 is 15 residues long. Per the germline V gene, CDR1 is DFQATT and CDR2 is SNEGSKA (reference sequence). The V gene end was trimmed by 6 bases and the J gene end by 2 bases; junction bases not matched to a gene: 13.

This clonotype was observed a handful of times. The chain is built from TRBV27 and TRBJ2-3; TRBD2 matches at 9 bases. CDR3 length: 16 amino acids. Trimming took 6 bases from V and 3 from J; bases not matched to a gene: 10. Germline V gene lookup returns CDR1 MNHEY and CDR2 SMNVEV (reference sequence). The DNA of the CDR3 is TGTGCCAGCAGGACTTGGGCGGGGGGGCCAACAGATACGCAGTATTTT. Translated: CASRTWAGGPTDTQYF.

This clonotype turned up a few times. V is TRBV27 and J is TRBJ1-2; possibly TRBD1 for D (6 bases). V lost 2 bases and J 2 bases, leaving 9 bases between the germline ends. Germline CDR1 MNHEY, CDR2 SMNVEV (reference sequence). The CDR3 spans 14 residues. The DNA for the CDR3 is TGTGCCAGCAGTTTACAGGGGAAAAACTATGGCTACACCTTC. Its translation is CASSLQGKNYGYTF.

Notes on this clonotype: A much more abundant neighbour one base away suggests this may be a read error. This chain joins TRBV7-9 and TRBJ2-3; D may correspond to TRBD1 or TRBD2 (5 bases each). CDR1 is SEHNR, CDR2 FQNEAQ, per germline (reference sequence). The CDR3 contains 15 residues. The CDR3: CAGSPIRAAGDTQYF. In DNA, the CDR3 is TGTGCCGGCAGCCCCATCAGGGCCGCGGGAGATACGCAGTATTTT.

This clonotype was seen repeatedly, ten times or more. The V call is TRBV27, the J call TRBJ1-1; no firm D call. CDR1 MNHEY and CDR2 SMNVEV come from the germline V gene (reference sequence). This CDR3 has 16 amino acids. V lost 3 bases to trimming and J lost 4 bases, with 18 bases between them. CDR3: CASSLHRLGAATEAFF. Here the CDR3 DNA reads TGTGCCAGCAGTTTGCACAGACTAGGTGCGGCCACTGAAGCTTTCTTT.

The J gene is TRBJ2-7, the V gene TRBV12-3 or TRBV12-4, with D unresolved. Trimming removed 6 bases from V and 2 bases from J, with 14 bases in between. This CDR3 is 14 amino acids long. The CDR3 sequence: CASSHWLVAYEQYF. As DNA, the CDR3 is TGTGCCAGCAGCCATTGGCTAGTAGCCTACGAGCAGTACTTC.

CDR3 DNA: TGCGCCAGCAGCCAAGTCGGTCCCCAGGGAATGAACACTGAAGCTTTCTTT. The encoded protein is CASSQVGPQGMNTEAFF. The rearrangement joins TRBV4-1 to TRBJ1-1, with D perhaps TRBD1 (5 bases). V was shortened by 1 base and J by 0 bases, with 15 bases between the two germline ends. Germline-derived CDR1 and CDR2 are MGHRA and YSYEKL. The CDR3 contains 17 residues.

Ten or more counts support this clonotype. The chain recombines TRBV12-3 or TRBV12-4 with TRBJ2-1, with 8 bases that match TRBD1. Losses at the gene ends were 1 base for V and 9 bases for J; bases not matched to a gene: 8. The CDR3 extends over 15 amino acids. CDR3 sequence (DNA): TGTGCCAGCAGTTTAGTGCCTGGACAGGGTACTGAGCAGTTCTTC. Residues: CASSLVPGQGTEQFF.

There are many counts of this clonotype. The chain employs TRBV7-9 and TRBJ2-3; TRBD2 agrees at 14 bases. The germline CDR1 and CDR2 sequences are SEHNR and FQNEAQ (reference sequence). This CDR3 has 20 amino acids. J lost 5 bases, V lost 1 base, and 14 bases had no gene match. CDR3 sequence: CASSLVIGQLGLAGEDTQYF. The CDR3 DNA reads as TGTGCCAGCAGCTTAGTTATCGGCCAGCTGGGACTAGCGGGAGAAGATACGCAGTATTTT.

The V call is TRBV7-9, the J call TRBJ1-5, with D tentatively TRBD1 (5 bases). The germline V gene has CDR1 SEHNR and CDR2 FQNEAQ (reference sequence). This CDR3 has 15 amino acids. V was cut by 5 bases and J by 5 bases, with 16 bases left in between. CDR3 DNA sequence: TGTGCCAGCAGCCCCGGTCAGGGAGGTGATCAGCCCCAGCATTTT. Translated: CASSPGQGGDQPQHF.

This clonotype was picked up many times. The chain couples TRBV12-3 or TRBV12-4 to TRBJ2-7; 7 nucleotides align to TRBD2. This CDR3 comprises 15 residues. The V segment lost 6 bases and the J segment 3 bases; nucleotides outside the gene matches: 11. The CDR3 DNA follows: TGTGCCAGCAGCCCAACTAGCGAACGTAACTACGAGCAGTACTTC. Encoded protein: CASSPTSERNYEQYF.

This clonotype has more than one count but fewer than ten. The chain combines TRBV12-3 or TRBV12-4 with TRBJ1-2; D perhaps matches TRBD1 (6 bases). V was trimmed by 5 bases and J by 0 bases, leaving 16 bases between them. The CDR3 extends over 16 amino acids. The CDR3 nucleotides are TGTGCCAGCAGTCTACCAGGACAGCGAACTAACTATGGCTACACCTTC. It specifies CASSLPGQRTNYGYTF.

To note about this clonotype: A read error may explain this, as a much larger clone is one base away. CDR3 sequence: CASSVAVQETQCF. CDR3 sequence (DNA): TGTGCCAGCAGCGTAGCTGTCCAGGAGACCCAGTGCTTC. The chain uses TRBV9 and TRBJ2-5, with D unclear. Germline values: CDR1 SGDLS, CDR2 YYNGEE. This CDR3 has 13 amino acids.

The table lists this clonotype with a few counts. The chain joins TRBV7-6 to TRBJ2-3; TRBD2 matches 13 bases. CDR1 and CDR2 (germline): SGHVS, FNYEAQ. The length of the CDR3 is 15 residues. Trimming at V came to 5 bases and at J to 6 bases, leaving 5 bases not matched to a gene. Here the CDR3 reads CASSPLAGGFDTQYF. The CDR3 DNA reads as TGTGCCAGCAGCCCACTAGCGGGGGGGTTTGATACGCAGTATTTT.

The CDR3 region has the DNA TGCAGCGTGGGCAGCTGGATGGGCACATACAATGAGCAGTTCTTC. Translation: CSVGSWMGTYNEQFF. The chain joins TRBV29-1 to TRBJ2-1; no definite D call. Trimming took 6 bases from V and 4 from J, leaving 19 bases between them. Looked up from germline, CDR1 is SQVTM and CDR2 is ANQGSEA. This CDR3 is 15 amino acids long.

The chain joins TRBV4-3 to TRBJ1-3; 7 bases align to TRBD1. With V trimmed by 0 bases and J by 6 bases, 8 bases remained unmatched. Germline CDR1 is LGHNA and CDR2 is YSLEER. CDR3 size: 16 residues. The CDR3: CASSQDRQGSENTIYF. As DNA, the CDR3 is TGCGCCAGCAGCCAAGATCGACAGGGCAGCGAAAACACCATATATTTT.

The V and J genes are TRBV29-1 and TRBJ2-1; D ambiguous. Between the trimmed V and J ends, which lost 0 bases and 4 bases, there was a span of 10 bases. This CDR3 has 14 amino acids. Per germline, CDR1 SQVTM and CDR2 ANQGSEA. CDR3 in DNA: TGCAGCGTTGAAGATCAGCTGGGTTACAATGAGCAGTTCTTC. Protein sequence: CSVEDQLGYNEQFF.

This clonotype was recorded at least ten times. V usage is TRBV7-2 and J usage is TRBJ2-2; tentatively, D is TRBD2 (5 bases). Trimming cost V 5 bases and J 5 bases, with 12 bases left between them. The CDR3 totals 14 residues. The germline CDR1 and CDR2 sequences are SGHTA and FQGNSA. CDR3 nucleotide sequence: TGTGCCAGCAGCCTAACCCGGGGTACCGGGGAGCTGTTTTTT. Protein product: CASSLTRGTGELFF.

At least ten counts were recorded for this clonotype. The chain combines TRBV5-4 with TRBJ2-7, with TRBD2 matching 7 bases. V lost 4 bases, J lost 3 bases, and 10 bases stayed unmatched. Germline-derived CDR1 and CDR2 are SGHNT and YYREEE (reference sequence). The CDR3 has 15 amino acids. In DNA, the CDR3 is TGTGCCAGCAGCCATGTGGCTAGCGGAGACTACGAGCAGTACTTC. It codes for CASSHVASGDYEQYF.

This clonotype occurred a few times. An end of the junction differs from the germline gene, which may be a read error. The chain carries TRBV9 and TRBJ2-1, with a possible D match to TRBD2 (6 bases). This CDR3 is 15 amino acids long. The germline V gene has CDR1 SGDLS and CDR2 YYNGEE. In DNA form, the CDR3 reads TGTGCCAGCTGCGTAGGGCCCCCACTAGCCCGGGAGCAGTTCTTC. Protein sequence: CASCVGPPLAREQFF.

The chain combines TRBV10-3 with TRBJ2-3, with TRBD2 identical over 7 bases. V dropped 2 bases and J dropped 2; count of bases not matched to a gene: 7. CDR3 size: 16 residues. Per the germline V gene, CDR1 is ENHRY and CDR2 is SYGVKD. Here the CDR3 reads CAISEHSSGITDTQYF. CDR3 coding DNA: TGTGCCATCAGTGAGCACTCTAGCGGAATCACAGATACGCAGTATTTT.

This clonotype occurred many times. The chain carries TRBV5-4 and TRBJ1-2; the D gene is possibly TRBD1 (5 bases). Germline values: CDR1 SGHNT, CDR2 YYREEE (reference sequence). This CDR3 comprises 16 residues. The ends were cut back, 4 bases at V and 0 bases at J, with 16 bases in the middle. The CDR3 DNA is TGTGCCAGCAGCCCGTTTTCGAGGGGAGCTAACTATGGCTACACCTTC. It specifies CASSPFSRGANYGYTF.

Ten or more counts support this clonotype. V usage is TRBV7-9 and J usage is TRBJ2-3; tentative D call: TRBD2 (5 bases). V shed 4 bases and J shed 4 bases, with 18 bases lying between them. CDR3 size: 16 residues. Germline CDR1 SEHNR, CDR2 FQNEAQ (reference sequence). As DNA, the CDR3 is TGTGCCAGCAGCTCCCGGGATATCTTAAGTGCAGATACGCAGTATTTT. Translating gives CASSSRDILSADTQYF. The variable domain in full, with the rest retrieved from reference TRBV7-9 and TRBJ2-3, is DTGVSQNPRHKITKRGQNVTFRCDPISEHNRLYWYRQTLGQGPEFLTYFQNEAQLEKSRLLSDRFSAERPKGSFSTLEIQRTEQGDSAMYLCASSSRDILSADTQYFGPGTRLTVL.